These 18 T cell receptor beta chains came from one sample sequenced in a study of T cell changes during pregnancy in multiple sclerosis. Using immunoSEQ multiplex PCR, the repertoire was profiled, and TCRdb retains in-frame clones only, with some absent. The profile shows 66,000 or so clones, more than 80% of them singletons. The sequencing here drew on peripheral blood, taken in the first trimester of pregnancy. These receptors were obtained from a female donor in good health, enrolled as a control in a pregnancy study.

V and J are TRBV5-1 and TRBJ2-7, with 9 positions matching TRBD2. The germline V gene encodes CDR1 SGHRS and CDR2 YFSETQ. After removal of 5 bases from V and 6 bases from J, the junction contained 3 bases not matched to a gene. The CDR3 loop spans 12 amino acids. CDR3 sequence reads: CASSFSGGEQYF. The CDR3 DNA sequence: TGCGCCAGCAGTTTTAGCGGGGGCGAGCAGTACTTC.

This rearrangement joins TRBV7-8 to TRBJ1-6; D perhaps matches TRBD1 (6 bases). There are 16 residues in the CDR3. Trimming cost V 4 bases and J 4 bases, with 14 bases left between them. Germline values: CDR1 SGHVS, CDR2 FQNEAQ. The chain's CDR3 is CASSSQSRGYNSPLHF. CDR3 DNA: TGTGCCAGCAGCTCTCAATCCAGGGGATATAATTCACCCCTCCACTTT.

The CDR3 sequence is CASSLLAGGRREQFF. The CDR3 DNA reads TGTGCCAGCAGCTTGCTAGCGGGGGGGCGTCGGGAGCAGTTCTTC. The rearrangement uses TRBV5-4 and TRBJ2-1, with 12 bases aligning to TRBD2. This CDR3 has 15 amino acids. The germline V gene has CDR1 SGHNT and CDR2 YYREEE (reference sequence). V gave up 1 base and J gave up 10 bases; unmatched junction bases: 6.

This clone was picked up one time. The chain couples TRBV4-3 to TRBJ1-2; TRBD1 matches at 7 bases. Trimming cost V 4 bases and J 6 bases; bases outside gene matches: 11. The CDR3 has 15 amino acids. Germline V gene sequence: CDR1 LGHNA, CDR2 YSLEER. As DNA, the CDR3 is TGCGCCAGCAGCCCCGGACAGGATTACGGCGATGGCTACACCTTC. Its translation: CASSPGQDYGDGYTF.

This chain connects TRBV11-1 to TRBJ2-3, with 8 bases identical to TRBD2. Trimming took 8 bases from V and 0 from J; bases not matched to a gene: 4. Germline V gene sequence: CDR1 SGHAT, CDR2 FQDESV (reference sequence). This CDR3 region has 14 residues. For the CDR3, the DNA is TGTGCCAGCGGGGAGCGGGGGAGCACAGATACGCAGTATTTT. This encodes CASGERGSTDTQYF.

V usage is TRBV2 and J usage is TRBJ1-2; 7 bases line up with TRBD1. The CDR3 sequence is 15 residues long. Trimming removed 3 bases from V and 8 bases from J; junction bases left unmatched: 12. The germline gives CDR1 SNHLY, CDR2 FYNNEI. CDR3 sequence (DNA): TGTGCCAGCAGTGATTGGGCAGAAACCAGGGGGGGCTACACCTTC. Its translation is CASSDWAETRGGYTF.

The genes are TRBV30 and TRBJ2-2; the D is unclear. CDR1 is GTSNPN, CDR2 SVGIG, per germline (reference sequence). The CDR3 is made up of 14 amino acids. Trimming cost V 1 base and J 4 bases, with 10 bases left between them. The CDR3 nucleotides are TGTGCCTGGAGTGGCGGTCAGATCACCGGGGAGCTGTTTTTT. Translating gives CAWSGGQITGELFF.

The chain joins TRBV9 to TRBJ1-2, with 8 bases identical to TRBD1. This CDR3 comprises 12 residues. Germline CDR1 is SGDLS and CDR2 is YYNGEE. J lost 7 bases, V lost 7 bases, and 6 bases had no gene match. CDR3 DNA: TGTGCCAGCTCTCAGGGGACAGGTGGCTACACCTTC. Protein sequence: CASSQGTGGYTF.

This chain uses TRBV2 with TRBJ1-4; possible D gene TRBD1, 6 bases. The CDR3 extends over 16 amino acids. Trimming removed 4 bases at V and 4 bases at J, with 16 bases between. Germline CDR1 and CDR2: SNHLY and FYNNEI. The CDR3 region has the DNA TGTGCCAGCAGTGCAGGGGTACCTATTAATAATGAAAAACTGTTTTTT. It specifies CASSAGVPINNEKLFF.

The chain employs TRBV5-1 and TRBJ1-1; TRBD1 agrees at 7 bases. The V gene's germline CDR1 is SGHRS and CDR2 YFSETQ. V trimming: 0 bases; J trimming: 7 bases; junction bases outside the gene matches: 3. This CDR3 has 13 residues. The CDR3 loop is CASSLVQGYEAFF. The DNA for the CDR3 is TGCGCCAGCAGCTTGGTACAGGGGTATGAAGCTTTCTTT.

The chain couples TRBV20-1 to TRBJ1-6; D is uncertain. The CDR3 loop spans 11 amino acids. Trimming pared 6 bases from V and 10 bases from J, leaving 10 bases between. CDR1 is DFQATT and CDR2 is SNEGSKA in the germline V gene (reference sequence). Here the CDR3 reads CSARMGSPLHF. Here the CDR3 DNA reads TGCAGTGCGCGTATGGGCTCACCCCTCCACTTT.

This chain uses TRBV7-3 with TRBJ2-6; no reliable D call. CDR1 is SGHTA and CDR2 is FQGTGA in the germline V gene. CDR3 length equals 13 residues. With 2 bases removed from V and 6 bases from J, the gap between germline ends came to 5 bases. CDR3 amino acids: CASSLGPANVLTF. CDR3 DNA: TGTGCCAGCAGCTTAGGGCCGGCCAACGTCCTGACTTTC.

The rearrangement uses TRBV29-1 and TRBJ1-2; TRBD1 agrees at 10 bases. Trimming cost V 6 bases and J 4 bases; bases outside gene matches: 8. This CDR3 spans 14 amino acids. Germline loops: CDR1 SQVTM, CDR2 ANQGSEA. The DNA of the CDR3 is TGCAGCGTGGAGGACAGGGGGAGACTCTATGGCTACACCTTC. Encoded protein: CSVEDRGRLYGYTF. The full variable domain, rest sourced from reference TRBV29-1 and TRBJ1-2, is SAVISQKPSRDICQRGTSLTIQCQVDSQVTMMFWYRQQPGQSLTLIATANQGSEATYESGFVIDKFPISRPNLTFSTLTVSNMSPEDSSIYLCSVEDRGRLYGYTFGSGTRLTVV.

This rearrangement joins TRBV4-2 to TRBJ1-5; D gene ambiguous. The V end lost 0 bases, the J end lost 5 bases, and 8 bases lay between the germline ends. Germline lookup yields CDR1 LGHNA and CDR2 YNFKEQ. The CDR3 is 14 residues long. CDR3 DNA: TGTGCCAGCAGCCAAGAGGGCCAGCATCAGCCCCAGCATTTT. This gives the protein CASSQEGQHQPQHF.

The V gene is TRBV5-5, the J gene TRBJ2-3; TRBD1 matches 7 bases. V shed 7 bases and J 0 bases; nucleotides not matched to a gene: 5. The CDR3 runs to 14 residues. Looked up from germline, CDR1 is SGHKS and CDR2 is YYEKEE (reference sequence). CDR3 sequence (DNA): TGTGCCAGCCTTCTGGGACAGAGCACAGATACGCAGTATTTT. Translation: CASLLGQSTDTQYF.

The chain has TRBV5-1 and TRBJ2-5; a possible D gene is TRBD2 (6 bases). This CDR3 is 15 amino acids long. Trimming pared 0 bases from V and 1 base from J, leaving 10 bases between. The V gene's germline CDR1 is SGHRS and CDR2 YFSETQ. The CDR3 reads CASSLDGSGQETQYF. For the CDR3, the DNA is TGCGCCAGCAGCTTGGATGGTAGCGGCCAAGAGACCCAGTACTTC.

The genes are TRBV2 and TRBJ1-3, with no clear D. Germline lookup yields CDR1 SNHLY and CDR2 FYNNEI. Trimming took off 2 bases at V and 0 bases at J, with 8 bases between the two ends. There are 15 residues in the CDR3. Here the CDR3 DNA reads TGTGCCAGCAGTGAAATTCGGGGCTCTGGAAACACCATATATTTT. It encodes CASSEIRGSGNTIYF.

V is TRBV5-4 and J is TRBJ1-4, with 9 positions matching TRBD1. This CDR3 has 14 residues. The junction had 1 base not matched to a gene; V was cut back by 4 bases and J by 3 bases. Germline CDR1 and CDR2: SGHNT and YYREEE (reference sequence). The CDR3, as DNA: TGTGCCAGCAGCCGGGACAGGGCTAATGAAAAACTGTTTTTT. This codes for CASSRDRANEKLFF.